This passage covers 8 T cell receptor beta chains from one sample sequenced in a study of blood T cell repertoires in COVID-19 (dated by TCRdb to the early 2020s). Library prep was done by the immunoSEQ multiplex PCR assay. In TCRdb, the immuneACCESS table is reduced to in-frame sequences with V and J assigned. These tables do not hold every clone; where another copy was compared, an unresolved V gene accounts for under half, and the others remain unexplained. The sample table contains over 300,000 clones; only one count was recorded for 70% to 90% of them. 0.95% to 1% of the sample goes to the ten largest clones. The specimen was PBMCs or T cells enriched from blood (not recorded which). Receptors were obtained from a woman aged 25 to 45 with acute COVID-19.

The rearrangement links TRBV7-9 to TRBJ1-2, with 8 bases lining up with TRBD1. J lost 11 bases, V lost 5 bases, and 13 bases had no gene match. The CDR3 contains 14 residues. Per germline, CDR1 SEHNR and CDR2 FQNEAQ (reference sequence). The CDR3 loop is CASSRDFGYRGYTF. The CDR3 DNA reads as TGTGCCAGCAGCCGAGATTTTGGGTACAGGGGGTACACCTTC.

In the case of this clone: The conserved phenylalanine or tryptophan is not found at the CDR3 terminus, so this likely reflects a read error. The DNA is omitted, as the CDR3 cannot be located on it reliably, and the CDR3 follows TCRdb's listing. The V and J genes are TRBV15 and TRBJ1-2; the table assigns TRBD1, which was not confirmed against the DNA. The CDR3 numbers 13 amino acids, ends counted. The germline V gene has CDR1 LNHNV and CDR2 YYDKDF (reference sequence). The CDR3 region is CATSRDQKGQGIT.

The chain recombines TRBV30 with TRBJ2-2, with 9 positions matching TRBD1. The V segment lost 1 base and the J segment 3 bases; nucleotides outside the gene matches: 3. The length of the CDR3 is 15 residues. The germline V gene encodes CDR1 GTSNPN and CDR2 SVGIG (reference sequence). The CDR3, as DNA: TGTGCCTGGAGTGGGGGACAGGGAGACACCGGGGAGCTGTTTTTT. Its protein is CAWSGGQGDTGELFF.

This CDR3 is CASSQGPKAVAGIGGETQYF. The DNA for the CDR3 is TGCGCCAGCAGCCAAGGTCCCAAGGCGGTAGCGGGAATCGGGGGGGAGACCCAGTACTTC. The genes are TRBV4-1 and TRBJ2-5, with 8 bases matching TRBD2. This CDR3 spans 20 amino acids. Germline V gene data show CDR1 as MGHRA and CDR2 as YSYEKL. The J segment lost 5 bases and the V segment lost 1 base, leaving 21 bases of the junction unmatched.

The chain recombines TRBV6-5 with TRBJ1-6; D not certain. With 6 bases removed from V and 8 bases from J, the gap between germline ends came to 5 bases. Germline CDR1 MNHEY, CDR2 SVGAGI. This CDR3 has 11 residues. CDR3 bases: TGTGCCAGCAGGTCTGATTCACCCCTCCACTTT. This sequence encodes CASRSDSPLHF.

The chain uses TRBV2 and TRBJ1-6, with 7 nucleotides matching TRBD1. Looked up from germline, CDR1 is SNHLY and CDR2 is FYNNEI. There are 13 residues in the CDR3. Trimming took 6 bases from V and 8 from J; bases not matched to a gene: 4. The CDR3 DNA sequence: TGTGCCAGCAGGGCACAGGGGTATTCACCCCTCCACTTT. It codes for CASRAQGYSPLHF.

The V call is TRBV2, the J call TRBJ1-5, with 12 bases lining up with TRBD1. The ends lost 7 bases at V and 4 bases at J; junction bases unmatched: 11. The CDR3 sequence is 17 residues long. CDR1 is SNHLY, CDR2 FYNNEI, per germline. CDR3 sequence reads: CASKASGTGGANQPQHF. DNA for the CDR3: TGTGCCAGCAAAGCCTCCGGGACAGGGGGCGCAAATCAGCCCCAGCATTTT.

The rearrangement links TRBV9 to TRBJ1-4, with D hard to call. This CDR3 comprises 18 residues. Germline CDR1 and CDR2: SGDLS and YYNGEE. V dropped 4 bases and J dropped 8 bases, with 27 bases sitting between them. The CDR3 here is CASSPRGPLPGGNEKLFF. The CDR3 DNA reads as TGTGCCAGCAGCCCCCGAGGGCCCCTCCCGGGCGGTAACGAAAAACTGTTTTTT.